In this sample, the clone carrying this T cell receptor beta chain turned up a few times. This sample was included in a study of response to subunit inactivated influenza vaccine. One entry per CDR3 protein results from TCRdb running MiXCR on the RT-PCR reads. This table has about 700,000 distinct CDR3 sequences, 15% to 18% appearing once. Trimming removed 5 bases from V and 5 bases from J; junction bases left unmatched: 6. CDR1 SNHLY and CDR2 FYNNEI come from the germline V gene. The CDR3 covers 15 residues. The sequencing used PBMCs from blood, collected roughly 12 days after vaccination. This receptor was identified in a man aged 50-60 years who received an inactivated influenza vaccine. The V gene is TRBV2, the J gene TRBJ1-4; 9 nucleotides match TRBD1. The CDR3 here is CASSPIGTGNEKLFF. In DNA form, the CDR3 reads TGTGCCAGCAGTCCCATCGGGACAGGGAATGAAAAACTGTTTTTT.